This T cell receptor beta chain emerged from a study of blood T cell repertoires in COVID-19. Study-level background: The study drew acute and convalescent COVID-19 samples from the United States, Italy and Spain. T cells, B-cell-depleted T cells, or PBMCs supplied cDNA or gDNA.

V lost 4 bases to trimming and J lost 2 bases; unmatched junction nucleotides: 8. This CDR3 comprises 16 residues. From germline, CDR1 is SGHRS and CDR2 YFSETQ. Method: immunoSEQ multiplex PCR; TCRdb's copy keeps in-frame clones and lacks some. The sample carries around 72,000 clones, more than 65% recorded once. This sequence originates from a woman between 55 and 75 years old with acute or convalescent COVID-19. Sequencing was carried out using peripheral blood. The V gene is TRBV5-1, the J gene TRBJ1-4, with 7 bases matching TRBD1. The CDR3 loop is CASSGGGTATNEKLFF. The CDR3 DNA reads TGCGCCAGCAGCGGAGGAGGGACAGCGACTAATGAAAAACTGTTTTTT.